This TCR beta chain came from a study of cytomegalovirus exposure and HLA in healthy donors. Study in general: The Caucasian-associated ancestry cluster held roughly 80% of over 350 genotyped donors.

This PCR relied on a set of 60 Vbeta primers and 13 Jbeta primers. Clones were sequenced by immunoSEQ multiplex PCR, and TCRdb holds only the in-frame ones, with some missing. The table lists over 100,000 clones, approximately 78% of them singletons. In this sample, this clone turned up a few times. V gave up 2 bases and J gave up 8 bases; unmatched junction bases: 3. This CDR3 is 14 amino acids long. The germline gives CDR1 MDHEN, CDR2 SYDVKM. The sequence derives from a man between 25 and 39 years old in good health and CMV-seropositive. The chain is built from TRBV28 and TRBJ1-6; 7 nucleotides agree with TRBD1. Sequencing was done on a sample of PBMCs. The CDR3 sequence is CASSLGTAYSPLHF. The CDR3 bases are TGTGCCAGCAGTTTAGGGACAGCATATTCACCCCTCCACTTT.